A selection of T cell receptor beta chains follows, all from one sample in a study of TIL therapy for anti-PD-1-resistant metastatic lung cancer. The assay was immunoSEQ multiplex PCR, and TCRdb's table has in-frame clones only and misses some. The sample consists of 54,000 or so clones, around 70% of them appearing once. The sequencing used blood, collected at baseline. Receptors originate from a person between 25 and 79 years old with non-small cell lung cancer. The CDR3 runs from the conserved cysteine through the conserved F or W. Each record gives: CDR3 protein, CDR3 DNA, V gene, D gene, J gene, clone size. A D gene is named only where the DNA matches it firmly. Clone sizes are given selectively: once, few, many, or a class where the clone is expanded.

CDR3aa: CATPGPSNYGYTF
CDR3nt: TGTGCCACCCCGGGACCTTCTAACTATGGCTACACCTTC
v_gene: TRBV7-2
d_gene: -
j_gene: TRBJ1-2
abundance: -

CDR3aa: CASSQRWGLGSNQPQHF
CDR3nt: TGTGCCAGCAGCCAACGCTGGGGGCTCGGAAGCAATCAGCCCCAGCATTTT
v_gene: TRBV27
d_gene: -
j_gene: TRBJ1-5
abundance: -

CDR3aa: CAISVEGANYGYTF
CDR3nt: TGTGCCATCAGTGTTGAGGGAGCTAACTATGGCTACACCTTC
v_gene: TRBV10-3
d_gene: -
j_gene: TRBJ1-2
abundance: few

CDR3aa: CASSPLGPDEQYF
CDR3nt: TGTGCCAGCTCACCACTTGGACCCGACGAGCAGTACTTC
v_gene: TRBV18
d_gene: -
j_gene: TRBJ2-7
abundance: -

CDR3aa: CASSKDRGDEQFF
CDR3nt: TGTGCCAGCAGCAAGGACCGGGGCGATGAGCAGTTCTTC
v_gene: TRBV4-2
d_gene: -
j_gene: TRBJ2-1
abundance: -

CDR3aa: CASSAPSRAGASYEQYF
CDR3nt: TGTGCCAGCAGTGCCCCCTCACGGGCAGGGGCGTCGTACGAGCAGTACTTC
v_gene: TRBV25-1
d_gene: -
j_gene: TRBJ2-7
abundance: few

CDR3aa: CASSQDVNTEAFF
CDR3nt: TGCGCCAGCAGCCAAGATGTGAACACTGAAGCTTTCTTT
v_gene: TRBV4-3
d_gene: -
j_gene: TRBJ1-1
abundance: -

CDR3aa: CASSQDVGAFEQYF
CDR3nt: TGCGCCAGCAGCCAAGATGTCGGGGCCTTCGAGCAGTACTTC
v_gene: TRBV4-3
d_gene: -
j_gene: TRBJ2-7
abundance: -

CDR3aa: CATADSFYTF
CDR3nt: TGTGCCACCGCGGACAGTTTCTACACCTTC
v_gene: TRBV6-1
d_gene: -
j_gene: TRBJ1-2
abundance: few

CDR3aa: CASSVDTSGRQETQYF
CDR3nt: TGTGCCAGCAGCGTCGATACTAGCGGTAGACAAGAGACCCAGTACTTC
v_gene: TRBV9
d_gene: TRBD2
j_gene: TRBJ2-5
abundance: few

CDR3aa: CASSRNRARGPETQYF
CDR3nt: TGTGCCAGCAGCCGGAACAGGGCCCGGGGGCCAGAGACCCAGTACTTC
v_gene: TRBV7-2
d_gene: -
j_gene: TRBJ2-5
abundance: -

CDR3aa: CASSQDEGFTDTQYF
CDR3nt: TGCGCCAGCAGCCAAGACGAGGGGTTCACAGATACGCAGTATTTT
v_gene: TRBV4-3
d_gene: -
j_gene: TRBJ2-3
abundance: -

CDR3aa: CASSWDGTSGGYEQYF
CDR3nt: TGTGCCAGCAGCTGGGACGGGACTAGCGGGGGCTACGAGCAGTACTTC
v_gene: TRBV7-2
d_gene: TRBD2
j_gene: TRBJ2-7
abundance: -

CDR3aa: CASSPQGTVNTEAFF
CDR3nt: TGTGCCAGCTCACCCCAAGGGACAGTGAACACTGAAGCTTTCTTT
v_gene: TRBV18
d_gene: TRBD1
j_gene: TRBJ1-1
abundance: -

CDR3aa: CASSRTAMQGVF
CDR3nt: TGTGCCAGCAGCCGGACTGCGATGCAGGGTGTCTTC
v_gene: TRBV6-1
d_gene: -
j_gene: TRBJ2-1
abundance: -

CDR3aa: CASSQERQTADTQYF
CDR3nt: TGTGCCAGCAGCCAAGAGCGGCAAACAGCAGATACGCAGTATTTT
v_gene: TRBV4-2
d_gene: -
j_gene: TRBJ2-3
abundance: few

CDR3aa: CASSESGGTDTQYF
CDR3nt: TGTGCCAGCAGTGAGAGCGGTGGCACAGATACGCAGTATTTT
v_gene: TRBV25-1
d_gene: -
j_gene: TRBJ2-3
abundance: once

CDR3aa: CATLKTDSYEQYF
CDR3nt: TGTGCCACCCTTAAGACAGATTCCTACGAGCAGTACTTC
v_gene: TRBV10-3
d_gene: -
j_gene: TRBJ2-7
abundance: once

CDR3aa: CSVEEIMGGYTF
CDR3nt: TGCAGCGTTGAAGAAATAATGGGGGGCTACACCTTC
v_gene: TRBV29-1
d_gene: -
j_gene: TRBJ1-2
abundance: -

CDR3aa: CASSQVGRNQETQYF
CDR3nt: TGCGCCAGCAGCCAAGTTGGTCGGAACCAAGAGACCCAGTACTTC
v_gene: TRBV4-1
d_gene: -
j_gene: TRBJ2-5
abundance: -

CDR3aa: CASSLATGAGANVLTF
CDR3nt: TGTGCCAGCAGCTTAGCGACAGGTGCTGGGGCCAACGTCCTGACTTTC
v_gene: TRBV11-2
d_gene: -
j_gene: TRBJ2-6
abundance: once

CDR3aa: CASSRGGKVNTEAFF
CDR3nt: TGTGCCAGCAGTCGAGGGGGCAAGGTGAACACTGAAGCTTTCTTT
v_gene: TRBV6-1
d_gene: TRBD1
j_gene: TRBJ1-1
abundance: -

CDR3aa: CASSFMGQSYEQYF
CDR3nt: TGTGCCAGCAGTTTTATGGGACAGTCCTACGAGCAGTACTTC
v_gene: TRBV28
d_gene: TRBD1
j_gene: TRBJ2-7
abundance: -

CDR3aa: CAISESGGLLDPGELFF
CDR3nt: TGTGCCATCAGTGAGTCGGGTGGACTATTGGACCCCGGGGAGCTGTTTTTT
v_gene: TRBV10-3
d_gene: -
j_gene: TRBJ2-2
abundance: -

CDR3aa: CASNASYEQYF
CDR3nt: TGCGCCAGCAACGCAAGCTACGAGCAGTACTTC
v_gene: TRBV5-1
d_gene: -
j_gene: TRBJ2-7
abundance: -

CDR3aa: CASQEGASTGELFF
CDR3nt: TGTGCCAGCCAAGAGGGGGCTAGCACCGGGGAGCTGTTTTTT
v_gene: TRBV6-4
d_gene: TRBD1
j_gene: TRBJ2-2
abundance: -

CDR3aa: CASSTYEDTEAFF
CDR3nt: TGTGCCAGCAGCACATATGAGGACACTGAAGCTTTCTTT
v_gene: TRBV9
d_gene: -
j_gene: TRBJ1-1
abundance: few

CDR3aa: CASSPRDSSSYNSPLHF
CDR3nt: TGTGCCAGTAGTCCTCGGGACAGCAGCTCCTATAATTCACCCCTCCACTTT
v_gene: TRBV19
d_gene: TRBD1
j_gene: TRBJ1-6
abundance: few

CDR3aa: CASSPSGDSVYNEQFF
CDR3nt: TGTGCCAGCAGCCCGTCGGGGGACTCGGTCTACAATGAGCAGTTCTTC
v_gene: TRBV4-2
d_gene: -
j_gene: TRBJ2-1
abundance: -

CDR3aa: CASSYSLDRPDYGYTF
CDR3nt: TGTGCCAGCAGTTACTCTTTGGACCGGCCGGACTATGGCTACACCTTC
v_gene: TRBV6-5
d_gene: -
j_gene: TRBJ1-2
abundance: -

CDR3aa: CASSFDSATNEKLFF
CDR3nt: TGTGCCAGCAGCTTCGACAGCGCAACTAATGAAAAACTGTTTTTT
v_gene: TRBV7-9
d_gene: -
j_gene: TRBJ1-4
abundance: -